This is a list of T cell receptor beta chains from one sample in a study of T cell repertoires in cytomegalovirus infection. Using its own MiXCR run on the reads, TCRdb lists one record per CDR3 protein. The table records fewer than 550,000 distinct CDR3 sequences, 31% of them present only once. Sequenced input: PBMCs. These receptors originate from a human donor in good health (CMV status not recorded). Some clones in this sample may be carry-over from other donors' samples. Each CDR3 is given with its conserved first and last residue. A D gene is named only where the DNA matches it firmly. Only part of the rows carry a size: once, few, many, or a class if the clone is expanded.

d_call	clone_size	j_call	v_call	cdr3_aa	cdr3_nt
-	few	TRBJ1-4	TRBV7-6	CASTQDRGVNEKLFF	TGTGCCAGCACCCAAGATCGGGGGGTGAATGAAAAACTGTTTTTT
TRBD2	-	TRBJ2-1	TRBV19	CASSTGGGAGGKDEQFF	TGTGCCAGTAGTACTGGAGGGGGGGCGGGGGGGAAAGATGAGCAGTTCTTC
-	many	TRBJ1-2	TRBV7-2	CASSQGDGLGTYTF	TGTGCCAGCAGCCAAGGGGACGGATTGGGAACGTACACCTTC
-	few	TRBJ1-6	TRBV7-2	CASSLAPWTGDSSPLHF	TGTGCCAGCAGCTTAGCTCCCTGGACTGGTGATAGTTCACCCCTCCACTTT
-	-	TRBJ2-5	TRBV28	CASSEGGAFLLETQYF	TGTGCCAGCAGTGAAGGGGGGGCCTTCTTGTTAGAGACCCAGTACTTC
TRBD1	-	TRBJ1-2	TRBV3-1	CASRDRDWSGYTF	TGTGCCAGCAGGGACAGGGATTGGAGTGGCTACACCTTC
TRBD1	few	TRBJ1-1	TRBV19	CASKPGQGTEAFF	TGTGCCAGTAAACCGGGACAGGGCACTGAAGCTTTCTTT
-	many	TRBJ1-6	TRBV7-9	CASSSETGALHF	TGTGCCAGCAGCTCCGAAACTGGGGCCCTCCACTTT
-	-	TRBJ1-1	TRBV2	CASSVENLNTEAFF	TGTGCCAGCAGTGTGGAGAACTTGAACACTGAAGCTTTCTTT
TRBD2	many	TRBJ2-3	TRBV7-6	CASSLGTSGSTDTQYF	TGTGCCAGCAGCTTAGGGACTAGCGGAAGCACAGATACGCAGTATTTT
TRBD1	-	TRBJ2-1	TRBV6-1	CASRDRVYNEQFF	TGTGCCAGCCGGGACAGGGTCTACAATGAGCAGTTCTTC
-	few	TRBJ1-2	TRBV29-1	CSVDTDQSFGYTF	TGCAGCGTTGATACGGATCAATCTTTCGGCTACACCTTC
-	few	TRBJ2-3	TRBV4-2	CASSPRNGADTQYF	TGTGCCAGCAGCCCAAGGAATGGGGCAGATACGCAGTATTTT
-	-	TRBJ2-2	TRBV6-8	CASSLGHPNTGELFF	TGTGCCAGCAGTCTGGGACACCCGAACACCGGGGAGCTGTTTTTT
TRBD1	-	TRBJ1-2	TRBV12-3/TRBV12-4	CASSPSGTVVGYTF	TGTGCCAGCAGTCCGTCCGGGACAGTTGTTGGCTACACCTTC
-	few	TRBJ2-1	TRBV20-1	CSARDYRNSYNEQFF	TGCAGTGCTAGAGATTATAGGAACTCCTACAATGAGCAGTTCTTC
TRBD2	-	TRBJ2-7	TRBV7-2	CASSLGGGNYEQYF	TGTGCCAGCAGCTTAGGCGGGGGGAACTACGAGCAGTACTTC
-	few	TRBJ2-5	TRBV16	CASSQWQQETQYF	TGTGCCAGCAGCCAATGGCAACAAGAGACCCAGTACTTC
-	-	TRBJ2-7	TRBV6-6	CASSYSSTGPYEQYF	TGTGCCAGCAGTTACTCCAGCACAGGGCCCTACGAGCAGTACTTC
TRBD2	few	TRBJ2-7	TRBV6-1	CASSEARSGAAYEQYF	TGTGCCAGCAGTGAAGCGCGGAGCGGGGCAGCCTACGAGCAGTACTTC
-	many	TRBJ1-1	TRBV7-2	CASSLAGRRGEAFF	TGTGCCAGCAGCTTAGCGGGCCGAAGGGGTGAAGCTTTCTTT
-	-	TRBJ2-5	TRBV7-9	CASSPAWGETQYF	TGTGCCAGCAGCCCAGCTTGGGGAGAGACCCAGTACTTC
-	few	TRBJ2-3	TRBV6-1	CASSEAPSTDTQYF	TGTGCCAGCAGTGAAGCCCCCAGCACAGATACGCAGTATTTT
TRBD1	many	TRBJ1-4	TRBV7-6	CASSLEGQAPTNEKLFF	TGTGCCAGCAGCTTAGAGGGACAGGCTCCAACTAATGAAAAACTGTTTTTT
-	few	TRBJ2-4	TRBV23-1	CASSRGTKNIQYF	TGCGCCAGCAGTCGAGGAACCAAAAACATTCAGTACTTC
-	-	TRBJ2-5	TRBV7-2	CASSSYGETKYF	TGTGCAAGCAGCTCCTACGGGGAGACCAAGTACTTC
TRBD1	-	TRBJ1-1	TRBV6-1	CASSTGAVTEAFF	TGTGCCAGCAGTACAGGGGCAGTAACTGAAGCTTTCTTT
-	many	TRBJ2-7	TRBV11-2	CASSLVVGSYEQYF	TGTGCCAGCAGCTTAGTAGTAGGCTCCTACGAGCAGTACTTC
TRBD2	-	TRBJ2-3	TRBV28	CASTANYGGVSTDTQYF	TGTGCCAGCACAGCCAACTATGGGGGGGTCAGCACAGATACGCAGTATTTT
-	-	TRBJ1-2	TRBV19	CATGRQEGYGYTF	TGTGCCACCGGAAGACAGGAAGGTTATGGCTACACCTTC
-	few	TRBJ1-5	TRBV6-1	CASSFSESNQPQHF	TGTGCCAGCAGTTTCTCCGAAAGCAATCAGCCCCAGCATTTT
-	-	TRBJ1-5	TRBV6-2/TRBV6-3	CASTNRGAGHQHF	TGTGCCAGCACTAATCGGGGGGCGGGGCACCAGCATTTT
-	-	TRBJ1-4	TRBV4-1	CASSQAGALNEKLFF	TGCGCCAGCAGCCAAGCGGGGGCGCTTAATGAAAAACTGTTTTTT
TRBD2	few	TRBJ2-5	TRBV4-2	CASSPRGGEGETQYF	TGTGCCAGCAGCCCCCGCGGGGGGGAGGGAGAGACCCAGTACTTC
TRBD1	-	TRBJ2-2	TRBV12-3/TRBV12-4	CASSPNLGGPGELFF	TGTGCCAGCAGTCCCAACCTAGGGGGCCCCGGGGAGCTGTTTTTT
-	-	TRBJ2-5	TRBV5-6	CASSPWGAEETQYF	TGTGCCAGCAGCCCGTGGGGGGCGGAAGAGACCCAGTACTTC
-	many	TRBJ1-1	TRBV7-2	CASSLSRSQRYTEAFF	TGTGCCAGCAGCTTATCTAGATCTCAAAGGTACACTGAAGCTTTCTTT
-	-	TRBJ2-2	TRBV12-3/TRBV12-4	CADRSTNTGELFF	TGTGCCGATCGATCGACGAACACCGGGGAGCTGTTTTTT
-	many	TRBJ2-2	TRBV7-2	CASSLMGGLIGELFF	TGTGCCAGCAGCTTAATGGGGGGGCTGATCGGGGAGCTGTTTTTT
TRBD1	many	TRBJ2-5	TRBV7-2	CASSSIGTVGETQYF	TGTGCCAGCAGCTCTATCGGGACAGTAGGCGAGACCCAGTACTTC
TRBD1	once	TRBJ2-4	TRBV11-2	CASSYHPGTGLDIQYF	TGTGCCAGCAGCTATCACCCCGGGACAGGGCTGGACATTCAGTACTTC
-	many	TRBJ1-2	TRBV7-2	CASSPDLNRRGSYGYTF	TGTGCCAGCAGCCCCGACCTGAATCGCCGGGGGAGCTATGGCTACACCTTC
-	-	TRBJ1-3	TRBV19	CASSTDRYSGNTIYF	TGTGCCAGTAGTACTGACAGGTACTCTGGAAACACCATATATTTT
-	many	TRBJ1-5	TRBV12-3/TRBV12-4	CASSVDQGVQPQHF	TGTGCCAGTTCAGTAGACCAGGGAGTTCAGCCCCAGCATTTT
TRBD1	few	TRBJ1-5	TRBV19	CASTPDRARNQPQHF	TGTGCCAGTACCCCAGACAGGGCCCGCAATCAGCCCCAGCATTTT
-	-	TRBJ1-1	TRBV12-3/TRBV12-4	CASSLAIRVSGPPWTFF	TGTGCCAGCAGTTTAGCGATAAGGGTTAGCGGCCCCCCTTGGACTTTCTTT
-	many	TRBJ2-1	TRBV7-7	CASSPRPLAYGEQFF	TGTGCCAGCAGCCCCCGGCCTCTAGCCTACGGTGAGCAGTTCTTC
-	-	TRBJ2-7	TRBV12-3/TRBV12-4	CASSFRVGGEQYF	TGTGCCAGCAGTTTTAGGGTCGGGGGCGAGCAGTACTTC
TRBD2	-	TRBJ2-5	TRBV7-1	CASSSLDRALAGEFQETQYF	TGTGCCAGCAGCTCCCTAGATAGGGCCCTAGCGGGGGAATTCCAAGAGACCCAGTACTTC
-	many	TRBJ2-2	TRBV6-1	CASSAYRENTGELFF	TGTGCCAGCAGTGCCTACCGGGAGAACACCGGGGAGCTGTTTTTT
-	-	TRBJ2-5	TRBV11-1	CASSYEQETQYF	TGTGCCAGCAGCTACGAGCAAGAGACCCAGTACTTC
-	-	TRBJ1-5	TRBV6-1	CASSDTGYQPQHF	TGTGCCAGCAGTGATACAGGCTATCAGCCCCAGCATTTT
TRBD1	few	TRBJ2-2	TRBV7-2	CASSPRTGGTGELFF	TGTGCCAGCAGCCCCCGGACAGGGGGAACCGGGGAGCTGTTTTTT
-	many	TRBJ1-5	TRBV6-1	CASSEAGGANQPQHF	TGTGCCAGCAGTGAAGCGGGGGGGGCAAATCAGCCCCAGCATTTT
-	-	TRBJ2-3	TRBV5-1	CASSLERADTDTQYF	TGCGCCAGCAGCTTGGAGAGGGCGGACACAGATACGCAGTATTTT